This T cell receptor (beta chain) was identified in a study of T-cell reconstitution after alpha-beta-depleted transplantation in children. Unique molecular identifiers were used in preparing the TCRbeta library. In TCRdb, the PCR reads were re-called with MiXCR into one record per CDR3 protein. The sample has 350,000 to 450,000 distinct CDR3 sequences; about a fifth are singletons. With respect to this clonotype: This may be a read error, as it is one base from a much larger clone.

The V gene's germline CDR1 is SQVTM and CDR2 ANQGSEA. The CDR3 length is 13 residues. With V trimmed by 6 bases and J by 7 bases, 10 bases remained unmatched. The sample consisted of PBMCs from the stem cell graft donor, taken from the stem cell graft. This receptor was obtained from a human donor who donated a stem cell graft to a child with acute myeloid leukemia. The V and J genes are TRBV29-1 and TRBJ2-7; 9 bases map to TRBD1. The CDR3 DNA reads TGCAGCGTCGTCGGACAGGGGACGGGAGAGCAGTACTTC. This encodes CSVVGQGTGEQYF.